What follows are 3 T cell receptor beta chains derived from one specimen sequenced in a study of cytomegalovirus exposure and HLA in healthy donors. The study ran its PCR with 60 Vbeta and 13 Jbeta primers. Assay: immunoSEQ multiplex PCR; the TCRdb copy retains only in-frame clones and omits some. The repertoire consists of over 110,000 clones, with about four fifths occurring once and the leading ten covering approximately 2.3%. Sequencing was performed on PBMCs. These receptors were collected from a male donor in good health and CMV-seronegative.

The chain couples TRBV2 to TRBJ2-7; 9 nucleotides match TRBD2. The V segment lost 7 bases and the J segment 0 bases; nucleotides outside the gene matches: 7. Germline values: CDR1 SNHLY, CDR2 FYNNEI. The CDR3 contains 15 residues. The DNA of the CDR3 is TGTGCCAGCAAGAGCCTAGCGGGAACCTCCTACGAGCAGTACTTC. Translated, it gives CASKSLAGTSYEQYF. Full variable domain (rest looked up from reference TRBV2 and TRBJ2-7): EPEVTQTPSHQVTQMGQEVILRCVPISNHLYFYWYRQILGQKVEFLVSFYNNEISEKSEIFDDQFSVERPDGSNFTLKIRSTKLEDSAMYFCASKSLAGTSYEQYFGPGTRLTVT.

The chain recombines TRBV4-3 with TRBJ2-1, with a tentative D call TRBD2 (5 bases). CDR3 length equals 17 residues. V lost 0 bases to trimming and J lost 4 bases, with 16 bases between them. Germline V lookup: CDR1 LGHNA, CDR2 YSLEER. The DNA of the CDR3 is TGCGCCAGCAGCCAAGATCAGCGGCTCCGGGGTTACAATGAGCAGTTCTTC. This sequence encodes CASSQDQRLRGYNEQFF.

This CDR3 reads CASSPGQGFTDTQYF. DNA for the CDR3: TGTGCCAGCAGTCCGGGACAGGGGTTCACAGATACGCAGTATTTT. This chain links TRBV27 with TRBJ2-3, with TRBD1 identical over 10 bases. CDR3 length equals 15 residues. Germline assignment: CDR1 MNHEY and CDR2 SMNVEV (reference sequence). The trim removed 5 bases at V and 2 bases at J, leaving 4 bases unmatched.